This T cell receptor (beta chain) stems from a study of T-cell memory formation after mild COVID-19. TCRdb reprocessed the 5' RACE reads via MiXCR and lists one record per CDR3 protein. Seen here are roughly 550,000 distinct CDR3 sequences, roughly 20% observed once, and the top ten hold around an eighth. CDR3 size: 14 residues. Germline lookup yields CDR1 SGHRS and CDR2 YFSETQ. Trimming shortened V by 6 bases and J by 4 bases, and 14 bases separated the two germline ends. The receptor was isolated from an adult woman who had mild COVID-19 (a few samples of this study predate the infection). Cell type and time point are not known. Sequencing used PBMCs or a T cell subset sorted from them (not recorded which). The V gene is TRBV5-1, the J gene TRBJ2-1, with D perhaps TRBD1 or TRBD2 (5 bases each). The CDR3 DNA sequence: TGCGCCAGCAAGGTTAGGGACGGATACAATGAGCAGTTCTTC. It encodes CASKVRDGYNEQFF.